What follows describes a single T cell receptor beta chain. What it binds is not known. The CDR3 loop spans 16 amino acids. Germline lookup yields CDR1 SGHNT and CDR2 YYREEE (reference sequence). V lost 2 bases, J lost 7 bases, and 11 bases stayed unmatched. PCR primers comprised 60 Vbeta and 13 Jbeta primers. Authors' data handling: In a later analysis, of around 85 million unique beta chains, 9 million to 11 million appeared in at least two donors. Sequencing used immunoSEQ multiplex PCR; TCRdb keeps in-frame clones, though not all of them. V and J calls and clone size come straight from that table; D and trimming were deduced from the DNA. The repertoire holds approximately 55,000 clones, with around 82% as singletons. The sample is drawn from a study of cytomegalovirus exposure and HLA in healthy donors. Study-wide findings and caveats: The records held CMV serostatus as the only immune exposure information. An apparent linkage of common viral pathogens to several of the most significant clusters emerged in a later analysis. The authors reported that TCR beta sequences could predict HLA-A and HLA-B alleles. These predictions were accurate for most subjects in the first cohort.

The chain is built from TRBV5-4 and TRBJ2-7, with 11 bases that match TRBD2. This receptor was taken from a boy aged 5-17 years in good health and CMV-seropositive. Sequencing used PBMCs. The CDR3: CASSLKTSGDLGEQYF. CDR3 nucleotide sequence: TGTGCCAGCAGCTTAAAGACTAGCGGGGACTTGGGGGAGCAGTACTTC.